Sequencing of this T cell receptor beta chain was carried out in a study of T cell responses to AZD1222 COVID-19 vaccine. The assay was immunoSEQ multiplex PCR, and TCRdb's table has in-frame clones only and misses some. The sample records 120,000 to 150,000 clones, around nine tenths being singletons. V was shortened by 0 bases and J by 9 bases, with 14 bases between the two germline ends. In germline, CDR1 is MGHRA, CDR2 YSYEKL. CDR3 length: 14 residues. The chain links TRBV4-1 to TRBJ1-1; maybe TRBD1 (5 bases). The TCR sequence derives from an adult in good health. The input for sequencing was peripheral blood, taken on day 0 of AZD1222 vaccination. The CDR3 here is CASSQDRDGSKAFF. The DNA of the CDR3 is TGCGCCAGCAGCCAAGATCGGGACGGAAGTAAAGCTTTCTTT.